This TCR beta chain was identified in a study of identical twins. CDR3 length: 16 amino acids. Per germline, CDR1 SGHRS and CDR2 YFSETQ. V shed 4 bases, J shed 5 bases, and the junction held 6 bases outside the gene matches. MiXCR, applied by TCRdb to the 5' RACE reads, yields one record per CDR3 protein. The sample consists of around 480,000 distinct CDR3 sequences, 13% to 15% of them appearing once. Study results and limitations: Memory repertoires showed no such pattern, whereas abundant cord blood beta clonotypes carried fewer insertions.

A remark on this clonotype: Its matching antigen is unknown.

No donor was unhealthy or non-Caucasian. The data were also submitted as part of a second study, on yellow fever vaccine responses in identical twins.

The specimen was CD4+ T cells sorted from blood. The receptor was derived from a woman aged 18-29 years in good health. The V gene is TRBV5-1, the J gene TRBJ2-3; 14 nucleotides match TRBD2. The DNA of the CDR3 is TGCGCCAGCAGCCCGGGACTAGCGGGAGTCGGAGATACGCAGTATTTT. This gives the protein CASSPGLAGVGDTQYF.